The 10 T cell receptor beta chains in this list originate from one sample, sequenced in a study of OX40 agonist ivuxolimab in advanced cancers. This table comes from immunoSEQ multiplex PCR, and its TCRdb copy is limited to in-frame clones, with some not included. The table shows 75,000 to 100,000 clones, with approximately 88% occurring only once. The material was CD4+ or CD8+ T cells sorted from blood, obtained in a trial of the OX40 agonist ivuxolimab. The receptors were sampled from an adult with an advanced solid tumor such as melanoma, head and neck, liver or kidney cancer.

The chain employs TRBV19 and TRBJ2-4; D ambiguous. This CDR3 is 13 amino acids long. Germline lookup yields CDR1 LNHDA and CDR2 SQIVND (reference sequence). V dropped 3 bases and J dropped 8 bases, with 11 bases sitting between them. This chain's CDR3 is CASSIYLEDIQYF. The CDR3 nucleotides are TGTGCCAGTAGTATTTATCTAGAGGACATTCAGTACTTC.

The chain is built from TRBV6-6 and TRBJ1-4, with D tentatively TRBD1 (5 bases). CDR3 length equals 15 residues. The germline V and J ends were trimmed by 0 bases and 4 bases, with 9 bases remaining between them. Germline assignment: CDR1 MNHNY and CDR2 SVGAGI (reference sequence). CDR3 amino acids: CASSYSGGVNEKLFF. The CDR3 DNA is TGTGCCAGCAGTTACTCGGGGGGGGTTAATGAAAAACTGTTTTTT.

This chain links TRBV6-5 with TRBJ2-3, with 7 bases identical to TRBD2. The CDR3 spans 16 residues. V lost 0 bases to trimming and J lost 3 bases; unmatched junction nucleotides: 6. Germline CDR1 reads MNHEY; CDR2 reads SVGAGI. CDR3 sequence: CASSYSRDYPTDTQYF. Written as DNA, the CDR3 is TGTGCCAGCAGTTACTCTCGGGACTACCCTACAGATACGCAGTATTTT.

The rearrangement links TRBV10-3 to TRBJ1-6; no clear D. V lost 11 bases to trimming and J lost 14 bases, with 19 bases between them. The germline V gene has CDR1 ENHRY and CDR2 SYGVKD. The CDR3 is 12 amino acids. The CDR3, as DNA: TGTGCCGCCGGCCGGGGAGACTGGACCCTCCACTTT. Amino acids: CAAGRGDWTLHF.

The rearrangement links TRBV5-1 to TRBJ2-3, with D possibly called TRBD1 or TRBD2 (5 bases each). Between the trimmed V and J ends, which lost 0 bases and 4 bases, there was a span of 21 bases. The V gene's germline CDR1 is SGHRS and CDR2 YFSETQ. The CDR3 runs 18 residues. CDR3 region: CASSLGGASPFLPDTQYF. Written as DNA, the CDR3 is TGCGCCAGCAGCTTGGGAGGGGCATCCCCTTTCTTGCCAGATACGCAGTATTTT.

The chain employs TRBV5-4 and TRBJ1-1; tentatively, D is TRBD1 (6 bases). This CDR3 is built from 14 residues. Between the trimmed V and J ends, which lost 4 bases and 3 bases, there was a span of 13 bases. In germline, CDR1 is SGHNT, CDR2 YYREEE (reference sequence). The CDR3 DNA follows: TGTGCCAGCAGCGCCAAAAACAGGGACACTGAAGCTTTCTTT. Translated: CASSAKNRDTEAFF.

Only a few counts were recorded for this clone. V usage is TRBV5-4 and J usage is TRBJ2-3; 9 nucleotides match TRBD1. Trimming at V came to 3 bases and at J to 5 bases, leaving 1 base not matched to a gene. Germline lookup yields CDR1 SGHNT and CDR2 YYREEE (reference sequence). The CDR3 loop spans 13 amino acids. CDR3 protein: CASSWDREDTQYF. DNA of the CDR3: TGTGCCAGCAGCTGGGACAGGGAAGATACGCAGTATTTT.

This rearrangement joins TRBV18 to TRBJ2-3, with a tentative D call TRBD2 (6 bases). The CDR3 sequence is 16 residues long. Germline CDR1 and CDR2: KGHSH and LQKENI. The ends were cut back, 1 base at V and 0 bases at J, with 11 bases in the middle. CDR3 amino acids: CASSPLGLSSTDTQYF. The CDR3 coding sequence is TGTGCCAGCTCACCACTCGGACTATCTAGCACAGATACGCAGTATTTT.

The chain joins TRBV15 to TRBJ1-5, with 7 bases lining up with TRBD1. Trimming took 1 base from V and 2 from J; bases not matched to a gene: 8. The CDR3 is made up of 17 amino acids. Germline CDR1 is LNHNV and CDR2 is YYDKDF (reference sequence). The CDR3 DNA is TGTGCCACCAGCAGAGGACAGGGAGAAGGAGGCAATCAGCCCCAGCATTTT. Protein sequence: CATSRGQGEGGNQPQHF.

The rearrangement uses TRBV7-9 and TRBJ1-3, with D tentatively TRBD1 (5 bases). V was trimmed by 8 bases and J by 0 bases, leaving 11 bases between them. Germline V gives CDR1 SEHNR, CDR2 FQNEAQ (reference sequence). CDR3 size: 14 residues. CDR3 amino acids: CASQGGYSGNTIYF. In DNA, the CDR3 is TGTGCCAGCCAGGGCGGTTACTCTGGAAACACCATATATTTT.